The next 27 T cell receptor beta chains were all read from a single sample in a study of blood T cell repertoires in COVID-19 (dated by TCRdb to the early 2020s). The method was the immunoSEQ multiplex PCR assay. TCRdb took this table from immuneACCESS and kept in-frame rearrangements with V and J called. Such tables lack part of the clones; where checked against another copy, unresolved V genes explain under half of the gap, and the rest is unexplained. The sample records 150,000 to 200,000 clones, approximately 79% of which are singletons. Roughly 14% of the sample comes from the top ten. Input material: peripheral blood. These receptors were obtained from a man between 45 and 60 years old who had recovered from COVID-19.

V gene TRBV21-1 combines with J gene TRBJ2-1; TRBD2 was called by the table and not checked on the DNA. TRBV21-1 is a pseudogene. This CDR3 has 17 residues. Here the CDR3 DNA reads TGTGCCAGCAGCACTCTAGGGGTCGAGCGGGAGAACAATGAGCAGTTCTTC. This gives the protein CASSTLGVERENNEQFF.

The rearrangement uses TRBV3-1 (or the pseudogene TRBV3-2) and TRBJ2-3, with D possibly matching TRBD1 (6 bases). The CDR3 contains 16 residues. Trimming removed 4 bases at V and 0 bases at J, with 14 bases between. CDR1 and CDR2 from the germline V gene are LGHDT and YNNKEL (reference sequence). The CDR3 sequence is CASSLRTDPSTDTQYF. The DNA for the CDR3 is TGTGCCAGCAGCCTACGGACAGATCCTAGCACAGATACGCAGTATTTT.

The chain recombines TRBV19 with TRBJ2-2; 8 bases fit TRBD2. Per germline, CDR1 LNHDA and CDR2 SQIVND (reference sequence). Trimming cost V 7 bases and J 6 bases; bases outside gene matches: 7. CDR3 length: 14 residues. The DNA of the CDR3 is TGTGCCAGTACTTGGCGGGAGGTGGCCGGGGAGCTGTTTTTT. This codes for CASTWREVAGELFF.

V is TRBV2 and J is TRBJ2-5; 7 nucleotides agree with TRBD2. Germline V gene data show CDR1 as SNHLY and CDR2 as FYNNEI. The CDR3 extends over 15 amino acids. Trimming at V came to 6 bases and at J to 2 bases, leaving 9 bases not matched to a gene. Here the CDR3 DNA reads TGTGCCAGCAGAAAACTAGCGCGACTACAAGAGACCCAGTACTTC. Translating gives CASRKLARLQETQYF.

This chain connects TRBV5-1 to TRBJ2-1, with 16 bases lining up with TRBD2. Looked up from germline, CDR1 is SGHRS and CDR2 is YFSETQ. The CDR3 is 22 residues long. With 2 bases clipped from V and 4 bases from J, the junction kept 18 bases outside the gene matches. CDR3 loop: CASSFKGDPGTSGRARYNEQFF. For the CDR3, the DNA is TGCGCCAGCAGCTTTAAAGGGGATCCCGGGACTAGCGGGAGGGCCAGGTACAATGAGCAGTTCTTC.

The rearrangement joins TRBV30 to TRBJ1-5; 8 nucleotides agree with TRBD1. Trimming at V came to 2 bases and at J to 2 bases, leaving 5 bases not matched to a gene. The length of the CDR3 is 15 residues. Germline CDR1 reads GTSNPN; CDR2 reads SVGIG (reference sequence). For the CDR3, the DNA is TGTGCCTGGAGTCACGACAGGGGAGGCAATCAGCCCCAGCATTTT. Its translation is CAWSHDRGGNQPQHF. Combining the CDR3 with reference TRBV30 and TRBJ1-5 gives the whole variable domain SQTIHQWPATLVQPVGSPLSLECTVEGTSNPNLYWYRQAAGRGLQLLFYSVGIGQISSEVPQNLSASRPQDRQFILSSKKLLLSDSGFYLCAWSHDRGGNQPQHFGDGTRLSIL.

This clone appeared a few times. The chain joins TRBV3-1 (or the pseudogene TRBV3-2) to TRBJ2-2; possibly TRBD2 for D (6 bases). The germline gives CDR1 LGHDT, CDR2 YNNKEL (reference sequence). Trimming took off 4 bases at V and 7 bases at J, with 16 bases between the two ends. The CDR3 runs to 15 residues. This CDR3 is CASSPPGGGDGELFF. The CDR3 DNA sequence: TGTGCCAGCAGCCCCCCGGGTGGCGGGGACGGGGAGCTGTTTTTT.

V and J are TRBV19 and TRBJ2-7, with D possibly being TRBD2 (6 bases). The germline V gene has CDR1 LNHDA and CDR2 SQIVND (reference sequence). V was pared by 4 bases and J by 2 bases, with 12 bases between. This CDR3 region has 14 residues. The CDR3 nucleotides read TGTGCCAGTAGTAGGGGACTGGAAGCCTACGAGCAGTACTTC. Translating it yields CASSRGLEAYEQYF.

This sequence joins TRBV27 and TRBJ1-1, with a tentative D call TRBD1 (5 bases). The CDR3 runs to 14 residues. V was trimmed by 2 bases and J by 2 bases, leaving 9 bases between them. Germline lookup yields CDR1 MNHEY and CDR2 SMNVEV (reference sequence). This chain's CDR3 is CASSLTGINTEAFF. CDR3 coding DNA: TGTGCCAGCAGTTTAACAGGAATAAACACTGAAGCTTTCTTT.

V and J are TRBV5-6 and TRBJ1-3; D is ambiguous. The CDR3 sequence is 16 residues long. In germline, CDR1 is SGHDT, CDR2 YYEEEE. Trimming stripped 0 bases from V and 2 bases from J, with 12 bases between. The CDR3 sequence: CASSLAGFGTGNTIYF. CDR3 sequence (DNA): TGTGCCAGCAGCTTGGCGGGATTTGGGACTGGAAACACCATATATTTT.

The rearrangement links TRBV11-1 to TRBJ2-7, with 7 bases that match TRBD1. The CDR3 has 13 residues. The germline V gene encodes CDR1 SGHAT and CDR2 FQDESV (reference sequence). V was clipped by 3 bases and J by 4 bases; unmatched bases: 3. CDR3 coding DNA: TGTGCCAGCAGCTTGGGACAGACATACGAGCAGTACTTC. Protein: CASSLGQTYEQYF.

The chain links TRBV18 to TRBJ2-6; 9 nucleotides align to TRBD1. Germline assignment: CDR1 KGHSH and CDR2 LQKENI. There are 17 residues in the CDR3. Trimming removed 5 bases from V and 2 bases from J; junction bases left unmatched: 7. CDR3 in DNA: TGTGCCAGCTCAACGGGACAGGGACAACCTGGGGCCAACGTCCTGACTTTC. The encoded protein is CASSTGQGQPGANVLTF.

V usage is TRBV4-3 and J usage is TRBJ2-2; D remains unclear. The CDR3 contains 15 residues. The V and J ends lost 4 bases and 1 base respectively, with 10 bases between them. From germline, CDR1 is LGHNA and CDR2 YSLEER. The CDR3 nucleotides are TGCGCCAGCAGCCCGGCCCCAGGGAACACCGGGGAGCTGTTTTTT. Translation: CASSPAPGNTGELFF.

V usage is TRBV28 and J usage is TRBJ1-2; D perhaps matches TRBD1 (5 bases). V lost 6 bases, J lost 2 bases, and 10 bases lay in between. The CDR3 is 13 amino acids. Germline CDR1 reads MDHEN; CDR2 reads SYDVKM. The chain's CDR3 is CASSPTGNYGYTF. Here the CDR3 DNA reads TGTGCCAGCAGCCCAACAGGAAACTATGGCTACACCTTC.

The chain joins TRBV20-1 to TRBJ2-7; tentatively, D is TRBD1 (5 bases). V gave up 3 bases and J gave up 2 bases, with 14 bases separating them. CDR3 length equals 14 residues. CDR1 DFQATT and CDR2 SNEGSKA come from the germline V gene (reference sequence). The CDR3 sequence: CSASYWAGTYEQYF. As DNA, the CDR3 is TGCAGTGCTAGTTACTGGGCAGGGACCTACGAGCAGTACTTC.

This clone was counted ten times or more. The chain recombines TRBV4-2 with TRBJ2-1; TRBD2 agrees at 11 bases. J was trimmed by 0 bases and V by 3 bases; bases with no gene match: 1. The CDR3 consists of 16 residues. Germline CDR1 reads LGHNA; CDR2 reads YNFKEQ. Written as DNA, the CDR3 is TGTGCCAGCAGCCACGGGACTAGCGGCTCCTACAATGAGCAGTTCTTC. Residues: CASSHGTSGSYNEQFF.

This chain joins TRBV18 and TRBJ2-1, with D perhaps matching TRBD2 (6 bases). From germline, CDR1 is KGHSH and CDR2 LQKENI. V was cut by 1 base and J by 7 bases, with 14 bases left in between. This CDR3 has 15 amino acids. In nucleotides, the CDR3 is TGTGCCAGCTCACCACTCTCGGGAGTCGAAAATGAGCAGTTCTTC. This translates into CASSPLSGVENEQFF.

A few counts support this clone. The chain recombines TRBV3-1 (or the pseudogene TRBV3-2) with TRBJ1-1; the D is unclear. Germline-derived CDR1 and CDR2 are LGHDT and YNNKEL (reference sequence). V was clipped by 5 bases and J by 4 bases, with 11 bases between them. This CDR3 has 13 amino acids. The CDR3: CASSFEGGTEAFF. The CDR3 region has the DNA TGTGCCAGCAGCTTTGAGGGTGGCACTGAAGCTTTCTTT.

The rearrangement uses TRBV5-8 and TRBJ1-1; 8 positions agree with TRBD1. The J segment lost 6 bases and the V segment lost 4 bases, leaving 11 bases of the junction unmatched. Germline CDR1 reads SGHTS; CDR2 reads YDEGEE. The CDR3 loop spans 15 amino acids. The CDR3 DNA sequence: TGTGCCAGCAGCACCCAATGGACAGGGAGGGCTGAAGCTTTCTTT. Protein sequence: CASSTQWTGRAEAFF.

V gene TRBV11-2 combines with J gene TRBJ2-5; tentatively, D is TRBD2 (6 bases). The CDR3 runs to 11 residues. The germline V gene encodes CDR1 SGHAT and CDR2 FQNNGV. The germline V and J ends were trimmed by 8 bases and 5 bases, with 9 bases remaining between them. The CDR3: CASDGGETQYF. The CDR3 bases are TGTGCCAGCGATGGGGGGGAGACCCAGTACTTC.

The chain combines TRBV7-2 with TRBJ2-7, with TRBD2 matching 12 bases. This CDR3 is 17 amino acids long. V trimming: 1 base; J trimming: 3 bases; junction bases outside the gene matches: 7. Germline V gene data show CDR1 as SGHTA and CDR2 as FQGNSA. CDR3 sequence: CASSLVPSTSGSYEQYF. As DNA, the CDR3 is TGTGCCAGCAGCTTAGTGCCTTCGACTAGCGGGAGCTACGAGCAGTACTTC. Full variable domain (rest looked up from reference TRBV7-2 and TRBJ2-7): GAGVSQSPSNKVTEKGKDVELRCDPISGHTALYWYRQSLGQGLEFLIYFQGNSAPDKSGLPSDRFSAERTGGSVSTLTIQRTQQEDSAVYLCASSLVPSTSGSYEQYFGPGTRLTVT.

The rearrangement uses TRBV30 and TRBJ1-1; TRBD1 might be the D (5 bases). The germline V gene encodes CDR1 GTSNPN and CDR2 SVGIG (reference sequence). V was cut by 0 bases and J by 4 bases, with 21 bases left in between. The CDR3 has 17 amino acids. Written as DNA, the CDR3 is TGTGCCTGGAGTGTACTAGTAGGGTGGGGGGGTCTCACTGAAGCTTTCTTT. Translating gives CAWSVLVGWGGLTEAFF.

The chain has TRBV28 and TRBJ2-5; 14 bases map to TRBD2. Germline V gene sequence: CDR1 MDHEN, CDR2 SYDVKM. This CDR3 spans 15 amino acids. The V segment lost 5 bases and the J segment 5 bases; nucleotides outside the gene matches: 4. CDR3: CASSPGLAGEETQYF. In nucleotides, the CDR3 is TGTGCCAGCAGTCCGGGACTAGCGGGAGAGGAGACCCAGTACTTC.

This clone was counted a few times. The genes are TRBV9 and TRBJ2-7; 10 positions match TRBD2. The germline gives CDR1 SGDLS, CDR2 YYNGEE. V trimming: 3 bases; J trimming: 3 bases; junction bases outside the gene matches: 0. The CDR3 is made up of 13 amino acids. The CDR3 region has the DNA TGTGCCAGCAGCGGGACTAGCGGCTACGAGCAGTACTTC. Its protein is CASSGTSGYEQYF. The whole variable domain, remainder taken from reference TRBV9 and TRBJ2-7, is DSGVTQTPKHLITATGQRVTLRCSPRSGDLSVYWYQQSLDQGLQFLIQYYNGEERAKGNILERFSAQQFPDLHSELNLSSLELGDSALYFCASSGTSGYEQYFGPGTRLTVT.

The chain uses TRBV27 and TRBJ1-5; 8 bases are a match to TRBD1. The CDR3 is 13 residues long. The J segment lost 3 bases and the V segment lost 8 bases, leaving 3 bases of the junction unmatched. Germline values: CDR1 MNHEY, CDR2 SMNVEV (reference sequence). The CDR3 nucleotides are TGTGCCAGCGGACAGGGTAACAATCAGCCCCAGCATTTT. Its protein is CASGQGNNQPQHF.

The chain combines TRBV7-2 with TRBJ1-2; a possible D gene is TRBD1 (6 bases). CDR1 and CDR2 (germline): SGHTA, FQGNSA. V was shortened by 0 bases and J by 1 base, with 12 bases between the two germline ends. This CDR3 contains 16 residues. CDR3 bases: TGTGCCAGCAGCTTAGCGGGGGGGGCGTTTAACTATGGCTACACCTTC. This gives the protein CASSLAGGAFNYGYTF.

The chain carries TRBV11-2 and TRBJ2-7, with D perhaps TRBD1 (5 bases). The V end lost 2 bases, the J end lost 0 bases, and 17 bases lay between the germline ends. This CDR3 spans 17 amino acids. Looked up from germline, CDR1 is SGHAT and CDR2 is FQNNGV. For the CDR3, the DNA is TGTGCCAGCAGCTTAAACTTTGGGGCCCACAGCTCCTACGAGCAGTACTTC. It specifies CASSLNFGAHSSYEQYF. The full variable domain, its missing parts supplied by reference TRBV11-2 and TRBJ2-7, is EAGVAQSPRYKIIEKRQSVAFWCNPISGHATLYWYQQILGQGPKLLIQFQNNGVVDDSQLPKDRFSAERLKGVDSTLKIQPAKLEDSAVYLCASSLNFGAHSSYEQYFGPGTRLTVT.